This section outlines one T cell receptor (beta chain) sequence together with its context. Data came from immunoSEQ multiplex PCR; TCRdb stores just in-frame clones and leaves some out. Of roughly 55,000 clones listed, roughly 86% are singletons. Looked up from germline, CDR1 is SEHNR and CDR2 is FQNEAQ (reference sequence). Trimming at V came to 4 bases and at J to 4 bases, leaving 7 bases not matched to a gene. The CDR3 has 15 residues. This specimen belongs to a study of control samples from healthy donors and cancer patients. The chain uses TRBV7-9 and TRBJ1-2; 9 nucleotides match TRBD1. The sequence was obtained from a man aged 50 to 60 in good health. The specimen sequenced was blood. The CDR3 reads CASSYTGGAGYGYTF. Here the CDR3 DNA reads TGTGCCAGCAGCTATACAGGGGGCGCAGGCTATGGCTACACCTTC.